These 16 T cell receptor beta chains came from one sample sequenced in a study of regulatory T cells in long-lasting Graves disease. Sample time point: newly diagnosed GD, antithyroid drugs for less than 3 months. PBMC RNA served as the TCR library source. Both iRepertoire HTBI primers and Arm-PCR of CDR3 regions were used to build the TCR beta libraries. Each CDR3 protein is one row after TCRdb ran MiXCR on the multiplex PCR reads. The sample shows 300,000 to 400,000 distinct CDR3 sequences, approximately 16% of them seen only once. These records were also assigned to another study, of T cells in Graves' hyperthyroidism and ophthalmopathy.

The input for sequencing was peripheral blood mononuclear cells (PBMCs), taken at new diagnosis, from a patient treated with antithyroid drugs. The origin of the receptors is a man aged 35 to 55 with Graves disease.

This clonotype has more than one count but fewer than ten. The rearrangement joins TRBV20-1 to TRBJ2-7, with D perhaps given as TRBD1 or TRBD2 (5 bases each). From germline, CDR1 is DFQATT and CDR2 SNEGSKA (reference sequence). V gave up 0 bases and J gave up 0 bases, with 9 bases separating them. The length of the CDR3 is 14 residues. In DNA form, the CDR3 reads TGCAGTGCTAGAGATTGGGGGAACTCCTACGAGCAGTACTTC. It encodes CSARDWGNSYEQYF.

This chain joins TRBV20-1 and TRBJ1-2; no clear D. CDR3 length: 12 amino acids. The V gene lost 5 bases and the J gene lost 2 bases, with 9 bases spanning the gap. Germline CDR1 DFQATT, CDR2 SNEGSKA (reference sequence). The DNA for the CDR3 is TGCAGTGCTTCCGACGGGAACTATGGCTACACCTTC. Translation gives CSASDGNYGYTF.

In this sample, this clonotype turned up a few times. V gene TRBV6-9 combines with J gene TRBJ1-4; tentatively, D is TRBD1 (6 bases). CDR3 length: 16 amino acids. The V and J ends lost 2 bases and 7 bases respectively, with 17 bases between them. Germline CDR1 reads MNHGY; CDR2 reads SVAAGI. CDR3 residues: CASSYGRGASSEKLFF. Written as DNA, the CDR3 is TGTGCCAGCAGTTATGGGCGGGGGGCAAGTAGTGAAAAACTGTTTTTT.

This clonotype appeared a few times. The chain joins TRBV2 to TRBJ1-1; no definite D call. Germline CDR1 and CDR2: SNHLY and FYNNEI. V dropped 5 bases and J dropped 8 bases, with 12 bases sitting between them. The CDR3 is made up of 12 amino acids. The CDR3 DNA sequence: TGTGCCAGCAGTTCAGGCCCCCGGGAAGCTTTCTTT. Its protein is CASSSGPREAFF.

This clonotype has a count of ten or more. The chain couples TRBV4-3 to TRBJ2-5; D is possibly TRBD2 (5 bases). V was pared by 0 bases and J by 5 bases, with 7 bases between. The CDR3 is 13 residues long. CDR1 and CDR2 from the germline V gene are LGHNA and YSLEER. The CDR3 loop is CASSQDSGETQYF. CDR3 coding DNA: TGCGCCAGCAGCCAAGATTCGGGGGAGACCCAGTACTTC.

The sample holds a few counts of this clonotype. The rearrangement links TRBV29-1 to TRBJ1-1; TRBD1 aligns across 8 bases. Germline-derived CDR1 and CDR2 are SQVTM and ANQGSEA. Losses at the gene ends were 1 base for V and 3 bases for J; bases not matched to a gene: 4. This CDR3 contains 14 residues. The CDR3 DNA follows: TGCAGCGTTGAAGCGCAGGGGGCGGACACTGAAGCTTTCTTT. Protein sequence: CSVEAQGADTEAFF.

There are a few counts of this clonotype. The genes are TRBV2 and TRBJ1-3; D is unresolved. V dropped 6 bases and J dropped 1 base, with 10 bases sitting between them. Germline values: CDR1 SNHLY, CDR2 FYNNEI. The length of the CDR3 is 14 residues. The CDR3 nucleotides are TGTGCCAGCAGCGACACACGTTCTGGAAACACCATATATTTT. Its translation is CASSDTRSGNTIYF.

The rearrangement uses TRBV7-9 and TRBJ2-6; TRBD1 aligns across 10 bases. Germline V gene lookup returns CDR1 SEHNR and CDR2 FQNEAQ (reference sequence). CDR3 length: 18 residues. For the CDR3, the DNA is TGTGCGACCCCCCCCCAGGGACAGGGGTCGTCTGGGGCCAACGTCCTGACTTTC. It translates to CATPPQGQGSSGANVLTF.

This clonotype was detected many times. The chain carries TRBV10-3 and TRBJ1-5, with a possible D match to TRBD1 (5 bases). There are 13 residues in the CDR3. Trimming left V 10 bases short and J 3 bases short, with 13 bases between. Germline V lookup: CDR1 ENHRY, CDR2 SYGVKD. DNA for the CDR3: TGTGCCACGATACCAGGGCCCAATCAGCCCCAGCATTTT. Translated, it gives CATIPGPNQPQHF.

This clonotype appeared many times. J is TRBJ2-5 and V is TRBV12-5, with no clear D. Trimming stripped 2 bases from V and 6 bases from J, with 10 bases between. The CDR3 is 13 residues long. Germline CDR1 reads LGHNT; CDR2 reads FRNRAP. This CDR3 is CASGLFGRQTQYF. CDR3 coding DNA: TGTGCTAGTGGTTTGTTCGGCCGGCAGACCCAGTACTTC.

To note about this clonotype: At one boundary the junction diverges from the germline segment, which might be a read error. This chain joins TRBV4-1 and TRBJ1-2; tentative D call: TRBD1 (5 bases). The germline CDR1 and CDR2 sequences are MGHRA and YSYEKL. The CDR3 has 14 residues. CDR3 amino acids: CASSTQGTNYGYTF. In DNA form, the CDR3 reads TGTGCCAGCAGCACGCAGGGTACTAACTATGGCTACACCTTC.

The chain recombines TRBV7-3 with TRBJ2-1; 9 nucleotides agree with TRBD1. CDR1 and CDR2 (germline): SGHTA, FQGTGA. The CDR3 extends over 16 amino acids. V was pared by 3 bases and J by 2 bases, with 5 bases of the junction left unmatched. The CDR3 DNA sequence: TGTGCCAGCAGCTTGAACAGGGGGCGCCCCTACAATGAGCAGTTCTTC. This gives the protein CASSLNRGRPYNEQFF.

Points on this clonotype: Being one base from a much bigger clone, this may be a read error. The chain couples TRBV3-1 to TRBJ2-1; D is ambiguous. CDR3 length: 13 amino acids. CDR1 and CDR2 (germline): LGHDT, YNNKEL (reference sequence). The CDR3 spells CASRQVGTNEQFF. The CDR3 nucleotides are TGTGCCAGCCGCCAAGTCGGAACCAATGAGCAGTTCTTC.

This clonotype was observed a handful of times. The V call is TRBV4-1, the J call TRBJ1-4; D is uncertain. The V end lost 4 bases, the J end lost 5 bases, and 17 bases lay between the germline ends. The CDR3 has 16 amino acids. In germline, CDR1 is MGHRA, CDR2 YSYEKL. The CDR3 bases are TGCGCCAGCAGCCCGTTGAAAACGCACCAGAATGAAAAACTGTTTTTT. This sequence encodes CASSPLKTHQNEKLFF.

At least ten counts were recorded for this clonotype. The J gene is TRBJ2-2, the V gene TRBV7-9; 8 bases are a match to TRBD1. Unmatched junction bases numbered 1, after V lost 1 base and J lost 6 bases. The CDR3 contains 14 residues. CDR1 is SEHNR and CDR2 is FQNEAQ in the germline V gene (reference sequence). CDR3 coding DNA: TGTGCCAGCAGCTTAGGGACAGGGCCCGGGGAGCTGTTTTTT. Translated: CASSLGTGPGELFF.

This chain connects TRBV28 to TRBJ2-7, with D unresolved. The CDR3 consists of 12 residues. The V gene lost 6 bases and the J gene lost 3 bases, with 9 bases spanning the gap. Germline lookup yields CDR1 MDHEN and CDR2 SYDVKM. CDR3 DNA: TGTGCCAGCAGGAACGGCTACTACGAGCAGTACTTC. Amino acid sequence: CASRNGYYEQYF.